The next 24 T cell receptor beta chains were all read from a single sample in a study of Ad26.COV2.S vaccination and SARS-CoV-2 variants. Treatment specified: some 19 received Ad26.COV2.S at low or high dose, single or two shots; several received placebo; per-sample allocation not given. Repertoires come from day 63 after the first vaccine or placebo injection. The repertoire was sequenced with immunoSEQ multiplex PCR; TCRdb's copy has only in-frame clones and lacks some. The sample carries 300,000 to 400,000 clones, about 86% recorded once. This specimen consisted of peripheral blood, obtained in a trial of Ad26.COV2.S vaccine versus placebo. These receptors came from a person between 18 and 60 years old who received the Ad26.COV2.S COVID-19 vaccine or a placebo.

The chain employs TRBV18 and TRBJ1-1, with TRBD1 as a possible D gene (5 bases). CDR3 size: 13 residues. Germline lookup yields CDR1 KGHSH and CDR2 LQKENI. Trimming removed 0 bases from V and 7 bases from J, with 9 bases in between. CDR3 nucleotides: TGTGCCAGCTCACCACCGGACAACCTTGAAGCTTTCTTT. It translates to CASSPPDNLEAFF.

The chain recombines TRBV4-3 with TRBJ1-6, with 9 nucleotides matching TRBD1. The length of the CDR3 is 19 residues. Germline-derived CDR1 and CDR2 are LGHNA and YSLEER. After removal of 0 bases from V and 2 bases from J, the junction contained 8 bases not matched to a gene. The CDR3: CASSQDPWTGDTYNSPLHF. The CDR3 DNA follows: TGCGCCAGCAGCCAAGACCCATGGACAGGGGACACCTATAATTCACCCCTCCACTTT.

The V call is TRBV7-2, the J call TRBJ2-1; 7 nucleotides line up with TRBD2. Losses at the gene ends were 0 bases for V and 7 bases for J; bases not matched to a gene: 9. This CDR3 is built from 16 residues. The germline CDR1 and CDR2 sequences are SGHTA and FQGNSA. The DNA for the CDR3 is TGTGCCAGCAGCTTAGCTGGGCGGGAGTCGAGGAATGAGCAGTTCTTC. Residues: CASSLAGRESRNEQFF.

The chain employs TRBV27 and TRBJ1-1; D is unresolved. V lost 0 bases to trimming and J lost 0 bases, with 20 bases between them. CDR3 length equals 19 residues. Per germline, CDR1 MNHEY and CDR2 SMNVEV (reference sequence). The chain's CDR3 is CASSLSAGDLPLMNTEAFF. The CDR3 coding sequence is TGTGCCAGCAGTTTATCAGCGGGAGACCTACCCCTCATGAACACTGAAGCTTTCTTT.

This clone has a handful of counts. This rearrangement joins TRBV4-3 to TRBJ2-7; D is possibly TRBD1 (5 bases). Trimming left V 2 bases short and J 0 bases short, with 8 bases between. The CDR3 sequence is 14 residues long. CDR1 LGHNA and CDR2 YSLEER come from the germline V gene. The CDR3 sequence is CASSQFRDSYEQYF. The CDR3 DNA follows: TGCGCCAGCAGCCAATTCAGGGACTCCTACGAGCAGTACTTC.

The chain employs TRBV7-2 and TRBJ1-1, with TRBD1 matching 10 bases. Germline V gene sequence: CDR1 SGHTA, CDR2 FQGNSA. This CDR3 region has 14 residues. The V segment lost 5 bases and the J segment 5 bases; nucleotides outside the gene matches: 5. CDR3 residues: CASSGDRGGTEAFF. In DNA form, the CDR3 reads TGTGCCAGCAGCGGGGACAGGGGAGGAACTGAAGCTTTCTTT.

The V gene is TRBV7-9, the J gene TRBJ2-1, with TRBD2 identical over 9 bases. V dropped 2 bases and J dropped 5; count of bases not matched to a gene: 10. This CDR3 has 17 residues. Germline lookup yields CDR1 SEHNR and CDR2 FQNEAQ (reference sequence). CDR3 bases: TGTGCCAGCAGCTTACGTGGCGGCGGGAGGGGGGACAATGAGCAGTTCTTC. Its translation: CASSLRGGGRGDNEQFF.

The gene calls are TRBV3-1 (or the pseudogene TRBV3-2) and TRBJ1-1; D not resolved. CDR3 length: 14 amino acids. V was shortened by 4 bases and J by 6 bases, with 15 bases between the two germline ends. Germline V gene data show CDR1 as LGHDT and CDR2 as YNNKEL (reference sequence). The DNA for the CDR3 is TGTGCCAGCAGCCTAAGCTCGGGCACCGCTGAAGCTTTCTTT. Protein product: CASSLSSGTAEAFF.

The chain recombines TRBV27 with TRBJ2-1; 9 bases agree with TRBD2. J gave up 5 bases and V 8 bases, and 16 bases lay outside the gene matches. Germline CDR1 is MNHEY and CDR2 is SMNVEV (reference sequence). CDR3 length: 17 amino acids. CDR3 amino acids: CASRWRSSGILDNEQFF. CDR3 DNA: TGTGCCAGCCGATGGCGGTCTAGCGGGATTTTAGACAATGAGCAGTTCTTC.

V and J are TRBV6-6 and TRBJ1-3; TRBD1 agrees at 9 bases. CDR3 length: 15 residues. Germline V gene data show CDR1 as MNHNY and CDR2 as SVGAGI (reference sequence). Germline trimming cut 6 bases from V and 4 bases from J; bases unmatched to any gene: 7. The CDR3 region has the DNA TGTGCCAGCAGCCCCCGGGACAGGGAGGGAAACACCATATATTTT. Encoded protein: CASSPRDREGNTIYF.

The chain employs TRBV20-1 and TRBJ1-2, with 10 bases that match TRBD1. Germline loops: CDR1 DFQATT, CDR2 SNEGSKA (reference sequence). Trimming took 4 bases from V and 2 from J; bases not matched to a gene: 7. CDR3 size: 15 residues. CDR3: CSATETGGANYGYTF. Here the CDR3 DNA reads TGCAGTGCTACTGAGACAGGGGGCGCCAACTATGGCTACACCTTC.

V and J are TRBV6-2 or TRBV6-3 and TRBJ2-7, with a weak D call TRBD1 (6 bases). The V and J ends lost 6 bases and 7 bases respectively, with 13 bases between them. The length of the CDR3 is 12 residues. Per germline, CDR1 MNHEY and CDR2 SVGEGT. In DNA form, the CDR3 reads TGTGCCAGCAGCAGGACAGTCGAAGAGCAGTACTTC. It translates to CASSRTVEEQYF.

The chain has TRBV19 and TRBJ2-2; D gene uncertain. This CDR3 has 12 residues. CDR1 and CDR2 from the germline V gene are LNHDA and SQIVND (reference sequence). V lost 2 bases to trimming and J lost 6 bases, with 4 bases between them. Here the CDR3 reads CASSILAGELFF. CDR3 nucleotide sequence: TGTGCCAGTAGTATATTGGCCGGGGAGCTGTTTTTT. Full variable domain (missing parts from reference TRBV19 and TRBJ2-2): DGGITQSPKYLFRKEGQNVTLSCEQNLNHDAMYWYRQDPGQGLRLIYYSQIVNDFQKGDIAEGYSVSREKKESFPLTVTSAQKNPTAFYLCASSILAGELFFGEGSRLTVL.

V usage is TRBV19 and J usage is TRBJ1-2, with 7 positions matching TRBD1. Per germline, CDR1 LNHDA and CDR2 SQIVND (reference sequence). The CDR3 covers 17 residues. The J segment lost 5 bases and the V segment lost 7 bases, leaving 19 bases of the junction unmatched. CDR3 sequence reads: CASTYFAAGTATYGYTF. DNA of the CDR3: TGTGCCAGTACCTATTTTGCAGCCGGGACAGCGACTTATGGCTACACCTTC.

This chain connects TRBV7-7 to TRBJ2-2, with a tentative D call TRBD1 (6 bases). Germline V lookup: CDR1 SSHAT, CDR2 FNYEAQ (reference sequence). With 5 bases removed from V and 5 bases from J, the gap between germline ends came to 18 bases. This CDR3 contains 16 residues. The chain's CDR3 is CASSEIPQGWTGELFF. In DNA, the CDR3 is TGTGCCAGCAGCGAAATTCCGCAGGGGTGGACCGGGGAGCTGTTTTTT.

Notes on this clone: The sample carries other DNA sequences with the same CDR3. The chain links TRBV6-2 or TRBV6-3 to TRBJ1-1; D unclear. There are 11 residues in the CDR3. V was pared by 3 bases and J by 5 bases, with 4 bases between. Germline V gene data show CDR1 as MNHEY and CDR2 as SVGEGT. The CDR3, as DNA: TGTGCCAGCAGTTATGGGACTGAAGCTTTCTTT. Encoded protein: CASSYGTEAFF.

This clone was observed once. CDR3 DNA: TGTGCCACCACGCGCAGTCTCTACGAGCAGTACTTC. This codes for CATTRSLYEQYF. The chain joins TRBV19 to TRBJ2-7; D unresolved. Trimming stripped 10 bases from V and 3 bases from J, with 13 bases between. CDR1 and CDR2 from the germline V gene are LNHDA and SQIVND (reference sequence). This CDR3 comprises 12 residues.

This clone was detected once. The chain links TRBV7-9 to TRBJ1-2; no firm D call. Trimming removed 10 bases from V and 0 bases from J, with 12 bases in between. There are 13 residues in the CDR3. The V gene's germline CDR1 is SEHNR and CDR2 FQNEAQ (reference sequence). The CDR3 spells CATLTETNYGYTF. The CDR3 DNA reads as TGTGCCACCCTAACGGAGACTAACTATGGCTACACCTTC.

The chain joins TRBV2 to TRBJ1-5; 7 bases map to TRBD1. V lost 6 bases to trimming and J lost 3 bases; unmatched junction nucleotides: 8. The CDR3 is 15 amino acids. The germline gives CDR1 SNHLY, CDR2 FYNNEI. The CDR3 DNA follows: TGTGCCAGCAGCCTAGACAGGGCCACCAATCAGCCCCAGCATTTT. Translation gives CASSLDRATNQPQHF.

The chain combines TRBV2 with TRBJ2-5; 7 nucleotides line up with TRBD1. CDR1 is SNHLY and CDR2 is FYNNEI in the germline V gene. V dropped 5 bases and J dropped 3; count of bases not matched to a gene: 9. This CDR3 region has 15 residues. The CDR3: CASSSSTGNKETQYF. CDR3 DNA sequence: TGTGCCAGCAGTTCCTCGACAGGGAACAAAGAGACCCAGTACTTC.

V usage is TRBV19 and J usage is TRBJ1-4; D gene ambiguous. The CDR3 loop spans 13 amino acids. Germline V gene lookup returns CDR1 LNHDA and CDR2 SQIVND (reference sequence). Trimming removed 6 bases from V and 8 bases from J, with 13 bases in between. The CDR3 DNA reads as TGTGCCAGTAGCCGGATACCCGAAGAAAAACTGTTTTTT. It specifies CASSRIPEEKLFF.

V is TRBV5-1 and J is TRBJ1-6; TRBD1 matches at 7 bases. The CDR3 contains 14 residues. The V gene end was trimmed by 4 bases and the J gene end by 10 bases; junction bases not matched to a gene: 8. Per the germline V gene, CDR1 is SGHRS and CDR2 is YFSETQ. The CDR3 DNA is TGCGCCAGCAGCCCCGGACAGGAGGGATCACCCCTCCACTTT. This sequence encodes CASSPGQEGSPLHF.

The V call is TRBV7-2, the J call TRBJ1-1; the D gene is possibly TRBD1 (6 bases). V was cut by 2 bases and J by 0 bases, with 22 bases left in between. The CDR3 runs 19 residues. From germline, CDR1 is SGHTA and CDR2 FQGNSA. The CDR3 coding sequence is TGTGCCAGCAGCTTACGACAGGCCTCTATCGATAGAATGAACACTGAAGCTTTCTTT. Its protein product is CASSLRQASIDRMNTEAFF. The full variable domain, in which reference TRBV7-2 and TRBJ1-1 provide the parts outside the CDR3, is GAGVSQSPSNKVTEKGKDVELRCDPISGHTALYWYRQSLGQGLEFLIYFQGNSAPDKSGLPSDRFSAERTGGSVSTLTIQRTQQEDSAVYLCASSLRQASIDRMNTEAFFGQGTRLTVV.

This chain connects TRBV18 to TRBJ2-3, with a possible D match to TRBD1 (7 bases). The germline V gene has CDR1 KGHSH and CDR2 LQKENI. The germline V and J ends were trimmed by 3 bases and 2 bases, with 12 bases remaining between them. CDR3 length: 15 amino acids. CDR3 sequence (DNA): TGTGCCAGCTCACCCCGGGGGACAGTCACAGATACGCAGTATTTT. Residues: CASSPRGTVTDTQYF. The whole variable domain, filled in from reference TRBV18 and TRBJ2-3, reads NAGVMQNPRHLVRRRGQEARLRCSPMKGHSHVYWYRQLPEEGLKFMVYLQKENIIDESGMPKERFSAEFPKEGPSILRIQQVVRGDSAAYFCASSPRGTVTDTQYFGPGTRLTVL.